A selection of T cell receptor beta chains follows, all from one sample in a study of CD8+ T cells in alopecia areata. The table came from immunoSEQ multiplex PCR; TCRdb's copy has only in-frame clones and leaves some out. The data contain fewer than 250,000 clones, approximately 45% of them singletons. The starting material was CD4+ T cells sorted from blood, obtained at approximately week 37, from a patient treated with tofacitinib. These TCRs come from a human donor with alopecia areata. Each CDR3 is given with its conserved first and last residue. Each record gives: J gene, D gene, V gene, CDR3 DNA, CDR3 protein. A D gene is named only where the DNA matches it firmly.

TRBJ2-3,-,TRBV7-7,TGTGCTAGCAGCCTACGGGACTCGAGCACAGATACGCAGTATTTT,CASSLRDSSTDTQYF
TRBJ2-2,TRBD1,TRBV5-1,TGCGCCAGCAGAGAGACAGGGGCCTACACCGGGGAGCTGTTTTTT,CASRETGAYTGELFF
TRBJ2-3,TRBD1,TRBV5-1,TGCGCCAGCAGCTTGGGACGACAGGGAAATACGCAGTATTTT,CASSLGRQGNTQYF
TRBJ1-2,-,TRBV5-1,TGCGCCAGCAGCTTGACTACTAACTATGGCTACACCTTC,CASSLTTNYGYTF
TRBJ2-3,-,TRBV6-5,TGTGCCAGCAGACACGACCCCCAAACAGATACGCAGTATTTT,CASRHDPQTDTQYF
TRBJ1-5,-,TRBV28,TGTGCCAGCAGTCCCCTTGGGGGGAGCAATCAGCCCCAGCATTTT,CASSPLGGSNQPQHF
TRBJ2-7,-,TRBV11-2,TGTGCCAGCAGCTTAGATCCCTTGACCTACGAGCAGTACTTC,CASSLDPLTYEQYF
TRBJ2-3,-,TRBV30,TGTGCCTGGAGTCCGAAAACAGATACGCAGTATTTT,CAWSPKTDTQYF
TRBJ2-1,-,TRBV6-6,TGTGCCAGCCGAGAGGGGGGGAATGAGCAGTTCTTC,CASREGGNEQFF
TRBJ2-7,-,TRBV7-2,TGTGCCAGCAGCTCACTAGCACCTCACGGGGAGCAGTACTTC,CASSSLAPHGEQYF
TRBJ1-1,-,TRBV6-1,TGTGCCATCAGTCTAACAGCGACCGCTGAAGCTTTCTTT,CAISLTATAEAFF